This T cell receptor (beta chain) was found in a study of T cells in localized non-small cell lung cancer. The study, taken as a whole, reports: Paired adjacent lung recovered a median roughly 60 of the top 100 tumor clones. Only one tumor region was sequenced, so heterogeneity remains possible.

A note on this clone: The antigen remains undetermined.

V lost 4 bases and J 2 bases, leaving 13 bases between the germline ends. This CDR3 region has 14 residues. In germline, CDR1 is SGHRS, CDR2 YFSETQ. The table came from immunoSEQ multiplex PCR; TCRdb's copy has only in-frame clones and leaves some out. The sample consists of around 24,000 clones, 80% to 85% of them appearing once. The V and J genes are TRBV5-1 and TRBJ2-7, with D possibly matching TRBD2 (7 bases). Sequencing used PBMCs, obtained before any cancer treatment. This receptor was taken from a man aged 40 to 69 with stage II lung adenocarcinoma. The CDR3 region has the DNA TGCGCCAGCAGCAAACAGGGAGGGACCTACGAGCAGTACTTC. The encoded protein is CASSKQGGTYEQYF.